The 31 T cell receptor beta chains listed next were all sequenced from one sample in a study of CD8+CD57+ T cells in acquired aplastic anemia. For CDR3 and TCR beta VDJ profiling, genomic DNA was the template used. TCRdb processed the reads anew with MiXCR; each CDR3 protein has one entry. Among more than 250,000 distinct CDR3 sequences listed, around 60% were seen once. Sequencing was carried out using sorted CD4+, CD8+, or CD8+CD57+ T cells (not recorded which) from PBMCs. These TCRs come from a human donor with severe aplastic anemia or a healthy control (not recorded which).

A word on this clonotype: A read error is likely, as this CDR3 ends without the conserved phenylalanine or tryptophan. It is unclear where the CDR3 begins or ends on the DNA, so no DNA is shown, and the CDR3 is as TCRdb lists it. V usage is TRBV5-1 and J usage is TRBJ1-5. Germline V gene sequence: CDR1 SGHRS, CDR2 YFSETQ. The CDR3 contains 12 residues when both ends are counted. CDR3: CASSSARTGLAP.

The CDR3 DNA reads TGTGCCAGCAGCTTAGCGGGGGCCAGCGGCTACACCTTC. Protein: CASSLAGASGYTF. The chain couples TRBV7-2 to TRBJ1-2; D perhaps matches TRBD1 (6 bases). Between the trimmed V and J ends, which lost 0 bases and 8 bases, there was a span of 10 bases. The CDR3 consists of 13 residues. Germline assignment: CDR1 SGHTA and CDR2 FQGNSA.

This clonotype was recorded at least ten times. The rearrangement joins TRBV6-9 to TRBJ2-3, with D possibly being TRBD2 (5 bases). Germline assignment: CDR1 MNHGY and CDR2 SVAAGI. The CDR3 has 14 residues. Trimming cost V 8 bases and J 0 bases, with 12 bases left between them. The CDR3 DNA is TGTGCCAGCCGATCACGGGGAAGCACAGATACGCAGTATTTT. This encodes CASRSRGSTDTQYF.

This clonotype was found many times. This CDR3 reads CASRLTESYEQYF. CDR3 DNA: TGTGCCAGCAGACTGACAGAATCCTACGAGCAGTACTTC. This sequence joins TRBV3-1 and TRBJ2-7, with D tentatively TRBD1 (5 bases). V was trimmed by 6 bases and J by 1 base, leaving 10 bases between them. The germline V gene encodes CDR1 LGHDT and CDR2 YNNKEL (reference sequence). The CDR3 is 13 residues long.

This clonotype was seen a few times. The chain couples TRBV6-1 to TRBJ2-5, with TRBD2 identical over 10 bases. There are 16 residues in the CDR3. With 5 bases clipped from V and 3 bases from J, the junction kept 9 bases outside the gene matches. Germline-derived CDR1 and CDR2 are MNHNS and SASEGT. CDR3 bases: TGTGCCAGCAGTCCCTCTAGCGGGAGCGGTGAAGAGACCCAGTACTTC. This gives the protein CASSPSSGSGEETQYF.

The chain joins TRBV6-2 or TRBV6-3 to TRBJ2-7; 9 nucleotides agree with TRBD1. This CDR3 region has 15 residues. The ends lost 4 bases at V and 3 bases at J; junction bases unmatched: 7. Germline values: CDR1 MNHEY, CDR2 SVGEGT. CDR3 sequence reads: CASSSKGTGYYEQYF. The CDR3 nucleotides are TGTGCCAGCAGTTCGAAAGGGACAGGGTACTACGAGCAGTACTTC.

This clonotype has just one count. The chain couples TRBV28 to TRBJ2-5, with TRBD1 as a possible D gene (7 bases). Germline V gene data show CDR1 as MDHEN and CDR2 as SYDVKM. This CDR3 has 17 residues. Trimming cost V 7 bases and J 6 bases, with 27 bases left between them. This CDR3 reads CASKPRLTGLGGKTQYF. The CDR3 DNA follows: TGTGCCAGCAAGCCTAGACTGACAGGGTTAGGGGGGAAGACCCAGTACTTC. The entire variable domain, with the rest obtained from reference TRBV28 and TRBJ2-5, is as follows: DVKVTQSSRYLVKRTGEKVFLECVQDMDHENMFWYRQDPGLGLRLIYFSYDVKMKEKGDIPEGYSVSREKKERFSLILESASTNQTSMYLCASKPRLTGLGGKTQYFGPGTRLLVL.

Here the CDR3 reads CASSGGMGGATYEQYF. CDR3 in DNA: TGTGCCAGCAGCGGGGGAATGGGAGGGGCCACCTACGAGCAGTACTTC. This chain links TRBV7-6 with TRBJ2-1; 7 positions match TRBD2. The DNA end lines up better with TRBJ2-7; the J call may be wrong. Germline CDR1 reads SGHVS; CDR2 reads FNYEAQ. The CDR3 covers 16 residues.

This clonotype was seen many times. V and J are TRBV7-9 and TRBJ1-1; D is perhaps TRBD1 (6 bases). The CDR3 is 15 residues long. Trimming cost V 1 base and J 1 base, with 10 bases left between them. Germline V gene sequence: CDR1 SEHNR, CDR2 FQNEAQ (reference sequence). Here the CDR3 DNA reads TGTGCCAGCAGCTTAGGATGGACAGAGAACACTGAAGCTTTCTTT. It codes for CASSLGWTENTEAFF.

This clonotype was found a few times. This chain joins TRBV2 and TRBJ1-6; D uncertain. Trimming shortened V by 8 bases and J by 10 bases, and 15 bases separated the two germline ends. The V gene's germline CDR1 is SNHLY and CDR2 FYNNEI. CDR3 length equals 13 residues. This CDR3 reads CASLGQPPSPLHF. Written as DNA, the CDR3 is TGTGCCAGCCTAGGCCAGCCCCCATCACCCCTCCACTTT.

The chain combines TRBV12-3 or TRBV12-4 with TRBJ1-5, with D maybe TRBD1 (6 bases). The CDR3 consists of 15 residues. Deletions cut 6 bases from V and 2 bases from J, with 14 bases between. The CDR3 loop is CASSKQGIGNQPQHF. The CDR3 DNA sequence: TGTGCCAGCAGCAAACAGGGTATTGGCAATCAGCCCCAGCATTTT.

This clonotype was counted ten times or more. The genes are TRBV5-1 and TRBJ2-5; 9 bases match TRBD1. The CDR3 contains 16 residues. Germline-derived CDR1 and CDR2 are SGHRS and YFSETQ. J lost 5 bases, V lost 6 bases, and 14 bases had no gene match. CDR3 in DNA: TGCGCCAGCAACGTACTAACAGGGGGCGCGGGGGAGACCCAGTACTTC. It specifies CASNVLTGGAGETQYF.

Points on this clonotype: The junction does not match germline at one end; this may be a read error. The chain has TRBV15 and TRBJ1-1; the match to TRBD1 covers 12 bases. CDR1 and CDR2 (germline): LNHNV, YYDKDF (reference sequence). The CDR3 has 16 residues. The CDR3 is CATSRYAGTGGTEAFF. The CDR3 nucleotides read TGTGCCACCAGCAGATACGCCGGGACAGGGGGCACTGAAGCTTTCTTC.

This chain connects TRBV7-8 to TRBJ2-3; 9 bases are a match to TRBD2. The CDR3 has 16 amino acids. Germline loops: CDR1 SGHVS, CDR2 FQNEAQ. V shed 5 bases, J shed 4 bases, and the junction held 10 bases outside the gene matches. This CDR3 reads CASSLAHAGGADTQYF. In DNA, the CDR3 is TGTGCCAGCAGCCTCGCACACGCGGGAGGGGCAGATACGCAGTATTTT.

The genes are TRBV10-1 and TRBJ2-2; 7 bases fit TRBD1. J gave up 0 bases and V 3 bases, and 19 bases lay outside the gene matches. Per the germline V gene, CDR1 is WNHNN and CDR2 is SYGVQD (reference sequence). The CDR3 has 21 residues. In DNA, the CDR3 is TGCGCCAGCAGTGATATCAGGGTGGAGCGCAGGGGGTTTACGAACACCGGGGAGCTGTTTTTT. This gives the protein CASSDIRVERRGFTNTGELFF.

The chain is built from TRBV12-3 or TRBV12-4 and TRBJ2-7, with 9 bases identical to TRBD1. With 10 bases clipped from V and 1 base from J, the junction kept 11 bases outside the gene matches. The CDR3 totals 15 residues. As DNA, the CDR3 is TGTGCCACCTCCTCGACAGGGGGGATTTCCTACGAGCAGTACTTC. Translating gives CATSSTGGISYEQYF.

The sample holds many counts of this clonotype. The genes are TRBV6-1 and TRBJ1-6; 7 positions agree with TRBD1. Unmatched junction bases numbered 11, after V lost 7 bases and J lost 5 bases. This CDR3 is built from 16 residues. CDR1 MNHNS and CDR2 SASEGT come from the germline V gene. CDR3 amino acids: CASTPLSGTDNSPLHF. In DNA, the CDR3 is TGTGCCAGCACGCCTTTGTCGGGGACAGATAATTCACCCCTCCACTTT.

The chain links TRBV7-9 to TRBJ2-1; D remains ambiguous. The V end lost 1 base, the J end lost 2 bases, and 9 bases lay between the germline ends. The CDR3 sequence is 15 residues long. Germline V gene lookup returns CDR1 SEHNR and CDR2 FQNEAQ (reference sequence). CDR3 amino acids: CASSLGSIAYNEQFF. The CDR3 region has the DNA TGTGCCAGCAGCTTAGGTTCCATTGCCTACAATGAGCAGTTCTTC.

This chain uses TRBV5-4 with TRBJ1-2, with 7 positions matching TRBD1. CDR3 length equals 11 residues. The germline V gene encodes CDR1 SGHNT and CDR2 YYREEE (reference sequence). The J segment lost 8 bases and the V segment lost 8 bases, leaving 6 bases of the junction unmatched. CDR3 nucleotide sequence: TGTGCCAGTCAGGGACAGACCGGCTACACCTTC. Encoded protein: CASQGQTGYTF.

V usage is TRBV5-1 and J usage is TRBJ2-5, with D unresolved. The germline V gene encodes CDR1 SGHRS and CDR2 YFSETQ. V was trimmed by 4 bases and J by 4 bases, leaving 14 bases between them. The CDR3 is made up of 14 amino acids. The CDR3 DNA sequence: TGCGCCAGCAGCGTGAGCCAGGTCGGAGAGACCCAGTACTTC. Residues: CASSVSQVGETQYF.

This clonotype was seen repeatedly, ten times or more. The chain has TRBV7-2 and TRBJ1-2; D gene ambiguous. The CDR3 sequence is 15 residues long. The ends were cut back, 2 bases at V and 5 bases at J, with 15 bases in the middle. Germline lookup yields CDR1 SGHTA and CDR2 FQGNSA. The CDR3 here is CASSLQSGGRYGYTF. Here the CDR3 DNA reads TGTGCCAGCAGCTTACAAAGTGGCGGAAGGTATGGCTACACCTTC.

The J gene is TRBJ2-7, the V gene TRBV7-8; TRBD1 aligns across 8 bases. The CDR3 totals 21 residues. Losses at the gene ends were 6 bases for V and 0 bases for J; bases not matched to a gene: 25. Germline CDR1 and CDR2: SGHVS and FQNEAQ. The CDR3 is CASSLTWTGSISRLSSYEQYF. The CDR3 DNA sequence: TGTGCCAGCAGTCTTACCTGGACAGGGTCGATTTCGAGGCTTAGCTCCTACGAGCAGTACTTC. The full variable domain, rest sourced from reference TRBV7-8 and TRBJ2-7, is GAGVSQSPRYKVAKRGQDVALRCDPISGHVSLFWYQQALGQGPEFLTYFQNEAQLDKSGLPSDRFFAERPEGSVSTLKIQRTQQEDSAVYLCASSLTWTGSISRLSSYEQYFGPGTRLTVT.

This clonotype was detected only a few times. The chain carries TRBV24-1 and TRBJ2-7, with 8 positions matching TRBD1. V gave up 3 bases and J gave up 5 bases; unmatched junction bases: 8. CDR3 length: 15 amino acids. Germline V gene data show CDR1 as KGHDR and CDR2 as SFDVKD. The CDR3 DNA is TGTGCCACCAGTGATGGAGGACAGGGTGGTGACGAGCAGTACTTC. It codes for CATSDGGQGGDEQYF.

The sample holds many counts of this clonotype. The chain recombines TRBV7-9 with TRBJ2-4; 12 nucleotides agree with TRBD1. Germline loops: CDR1 SEHNR, CDR2 FQNEAQ (reference sequence). This CDR3 spans 16 amino acids. With 5 bases clipped from V and 2 bases from J, the junction kept 4 bases outside the gene matches. CDR3 loop: CASSPGDRGPKNIQYF. CDR3 coding DNA: TGTGCCAGCAGCCCAGGGGACAGGGGGCCCAAAAACATTCAGTACTTC.

This clonotype showed up many times. This chain connects TRBV27 to TRBJ2-1; 10 positions match TRBD2. CDR1 is MNHEY and CDR2 is SMNVEV in the germline V gene (reference sequence). The V and J ends lost 4 bases and 2 bases, in that order; junction bases with no gene match: 8. The CDR3 is 17 amino acids. The DNA for the CDR3 is TGTGCCAGCAGTTCCAACCGCGGACTAGCGGCCTACAATGAGCAGTTCTTC. It specifies CASSSNRGLAAYNEQFF.

A few counts support this clonotype. The chain uses TRBV24-1 and TRBJ2-5; TRBD1 might be the D (6 bases). Germline CDR1 KGHDR, CDR2 SFDVKD. The CDR3 is made up of 16 amino acids. Trimming took 5 bases from V and 3 from J, leaving 18 bases between them. CDR3 nucleotide sequence: TGTGCCACCAGTGCAGGGGCTTTTCTGGGGAAAGAGACCCAGTACTTC. It translates to CATSAGAFLGKETQYF.

This clonotype was seen only a few times. The chain carries TRBV7-8 and TRBJ2-5, with 13 bases that match TRBD2. V was clipped by 1 base and J by 4 bases; unmatched bases: 12. Germline V gene sequence: CDR1 SGHVS, CDR2 FQNEAQ. The CDR3 length is 19 residues. CDR3 sequence: CASSLGRRLAGGNGETQYF. The CDR3 nucleotides are TGTGCCAGCAGCTTAGGTCGTCGACTAGCGGGGGGAAATGGAGAGACCCAGTACTTC.

In its sample, this clonotype was seen many times. The V gene is TRBV19, the J gene TRBJ2-1, with D hard to call. V gave up 6 bases and J gave up 3 bases, with 6 bases separating them. Germline V gives CDR1 LNHDA, CDR2 SQIVND (reference sequence). CDR3 length: 12 residues. CDR3 nucleotides: TGTGCCAGTAGGACGGACTACAATGAGCAGTTCTTC. Translating it yields CASRTDYNEQFF.

This clonotype was detected many times. The CDR3 nucleotides are TGCAGTGCTAGACGGTTAGGGGAGACCCAGTACTTC. It codes for CSARRLGETQYF. The chain carries TRBV20-1 and TRBJ2-5; no definite D call. The CDR3 sequence is 12 residues long. Trimming took 2 bases from V and 5 from J, leaving 9 bases between them. The germline gives CDR1 DFQATT, CDR2 SNEGSKA (reference sequence).

This clonotype was seen a few times. CDR3 loop: CASSWNWDRGNSPLHF. Written as DNA, the CDR3 is TGTGCCAGCAGCTGGAATTGGGACAGGGGCAATTCACCCCTCCACTTT. The chain recombines TRBV7-2 with TRBJ1-6, with TRBD1 matching 10 bases. After removal of 4 bases from V and 7 bases from J, the junction contained 7 bases not matched to a gene. From germline, CDR1 is SGHTA and CDR2 FQGNSA. CDR3 length equals 16 residues.

This clonotype is a singleton in its sample. V and J are TRBV20-1 and TRBJ1-2; perhaps TRBD1 as D (5 bases). V shed 7 bases and J shed 5 bases, with 14 bases lying between them. CDR1 and CDR2 from the germline V gene are DFQATT and SNEGSKA (reference sequence). This CDR3 spans 12 amino acids. DNA of the CDR3: TGCAGTGTCCCAGGGCAGGGTTATGGCTACACCTTC. Protein sequence: CSVPGQGYGYTF.